The 18 T cell receptor beta chains in this list originate from one sample, sequenced in a study of prognosis after radiotherapy for stage I lung cancer. Two-round multiplex PCR, the amplification method, yielded TCR beta CDR3 from genomic DNA. Each TRBV and TRBJ gene had its own primer in the first PCR round. TCRdb re-analysed the multiplex PCR reads in MiXCR, keeping a single row per CDR3 protein. The sample lists nearly 35,000 distinct CDR3 sequences; 30% to 35% were seen once. Sequenced material: PBMCs, taken before or after stereotactic body radiation therapy (not recorded which). These receptors all come from a donor over 45 with non-small cell lung cancer.

The chain combines TRBV6-1 with TRBJ2-2; D may be TRBD1 or TRBD2 (5 bases each). Germline lookup yields CDR1 MNHNS and CDR2 SASEGT. The CDR3 covers 13 residues. V dropped 6 bases and J dropped 8 bases, with 13 bases sitting between them. This CDR3 reads CASRGTVTGELFF. The CDR3 DNA reads as TGTGCCAGCAGAGGGACGGTCACTGGGGAGCTGTTTTTT.

This clonotype was recorded at least ten times. This sequence joins TRBV6-1 and TRBJ1-2; 11 nucleotides agree with TRBD1. This CDR3 has 13 residues. The J segment lost 10 bases and the V segment lost 3 bases, leaving 4 bases of the junction unmatched. Germline assignment: CDR1 MNHNS and CDR2 SASEGT. The CDR3 coding sequence is TGTGCCAGCAGTGACCGGGACAGGGGGTACTACACCTTC. Its protein product is CASSDRDRGYYTF.

Notes on this clonotype: At one boundary the junction diverges from the germline segment, which might be a read error. The chain is built from TRBV2 and TRBJ1-1; perhaps TRBD1 as D (5 bases). The germline V gene has CDR1 SNHLY and CDR2 FYNNEI. The length of the CDR3 is 14 residues. The CDR3 protein is CASIMSGCITEAFF. DNA of the CDR3: TGTGCCAGCATAATGTCAGGGTGCATCACTGAGGCTTTCTTT.

This clonotype was counted many times. The CDR3 nucleotides are TGTGCCAGCAGCCCTCGGACCGGGGTACCCGGGGAGCTGTTTTTT. It specifies CASSPRTGVPGELFF. The V call is TRBV7-9, the J call TRBJ2-2; D might be TRBD2 (5 bases). The ends were cut back, 5 bases at V and 6 bases at J, with 16 bases in the middle. The CDR3 loop spans 15 amino acids. Per the germline V gene, CDR1 is SEHNR and CDR2 is FQNEAQ (reference sequence).

This clonotype showed up many times. The V gene is TRBV6-1, the J gene TRBJ1-1, with unresolved D. The CDR3 has 14 residues. Germline CDR1 reads MNHNS; CDR2 reads SASEGT. The V end was cut by 1 base, the J end by 1 base, with 7 bases between. CDR3 amino acids: CASSEVYRNTEAFF. In DNA, the CDR3 is TGTGCCAGCAGTGAAGTGTATAGGAACACTGAAGCTTTCTTT.

The V gene is TRBV7-2, the J gene TRBJ1-2; tentatively, D is TRBD1 (6 bases). The germline V and J ends were trimmed by 2 bases and 7 bases, with 14 bases remaining between them. CDR1 and CDR2 (germline): SGHTA, FQGNSA. The CDR3 has 14 amino acids. The CDR3 bases are TGTGCCAGCAGCTTAAGAAGACAGGATGGTGGCTACACCTTC. This sequence encodes CASSLRRQDGGYTF.

This clonotype is medium-sized. This chain connects TRBV9 to TRBJ2-3; D remains ambiguous. Between the trimmed V and J ends, which lost 3 bases and 3 bases, there was a span of 2 bases. The CDR3 covers 11 residues. Germline V CDR1 and CDR2: SGDLS, YYNGEE. CDR3 residues: CASSDTDTQYF. DNA of the CDR3: TGTGCCAGCAGCGATACAGATACGCAGTATTTT.

This clonotype appeared many times. The chain carries TRBV6-1 and TRBJ1-1, with 7 bases aligning to TRBD1. Trimming cost V 9 bases and J 1 base; bases outside gene matches: 8. Germline-derived CDR1 and CDR2 are MNHNS and SASEGT. The CDR3 loop spans 14 amino acids. The CDR3 coding sequence is TGTGCCAGTATAACGGACAGGCGGAACACTGAAGCTTTCTTT. Translation: CASITDRRNTEAFF.

This clonotype turned up a few times. This rearrangement joins TRBV6-2 or TRBV6-3 to TRBJ2-7; D is unclear. V lost 0 bases to trimming and J lost 7 bases, with 4 bases between them. The length of the CDR3 is 11 residues. Looked up from germline, CDR1 is MNHEY and CDR2 is SVGEGT. The chain's CDR3 is CASSYSTEQYF. The CDR3 coding sequence is TGTGCCAGCAGTTACTCAACAGAGCAGTACTTC.

Many counts were recorded for this clonotype. The chain links TRBV30 to TRBJ1-3, with 7 bases that match TRBD1. The CDR3 has 12 amino acids. Germline CDR1 reads GTSNPN; CDR2 reads SVGIG (reference sequence). V lost 5 bases and J lost 7; bases outside the gene matches: 5. CDR3 nucleotides: TGTGCCTGGCTGACAGGGAGTAACACCATATATTTT. Translated, it gives CAWLTGSNTIYF. The full variable domain, completed using reference TRBV30 and TRBJ1-3, is SQTIHQWPATLVQPVGSPLSLECTVEGTSNPNLYWYRQAAGRGLQLLFYSVGIGQISSEVPQNLSASRPQDRQFILSSKKLLLSDSGFYLCAWLTGSNTIYFGEGSWLTVV.

About this clonotype itself: Being one base from a much bigger clone, this may be a read error. The V and J genes are TRBV20-1 and TRBJ2-5; maybe TRBD2 (5 bases). This CDR3 region has 13 residues. Germline CDR1 reads DFQATT; CDR2 reads SNEGSKA (reference sequence). The germline V and J ends were trimmed by 6 bases and 1 base, with 12 bases remaining between them. The CDR3 protein is CSANGVPQETQYF. CDR3 in DNA: TGCAGTGCCAACGGGGTCCCCCAAGAGACCCAGTACTTC.

Ten or more counts support this clonotype. The chain links TRBV12-3 or TRBV12-4 to TRBJ1-5; 8 nucleotides agree with TRBD1. With V trimmed by 4 bases and J by 7 bases, 6 bases remained unmatched. CDR3 length: 14 amino acids. CDR3 region: CASSSAGGEQPQHF. CDR3 sequence (DNA): TGTGCCAGCAGTTCCGCAGGGGGCGAACAGCCCCAGCATTTT.

This clonotype was seen at least ten times. The chain is built from TRBV4-1 and TRBJ1-2; D possibly corresponds to TRBD1 (5 bases). The CDR3 has 15 amino acids. The V end lost 3 bases, the J end lost 1 base, and 12 bases lay between the germline ends. In germline, CDR1 is MGHRA, CDR2 YSYEKL. The CDR3 region is CASSQGGLRNYGYTF. The CDR3 DNA reads TGCGCCAGCAGCCAGGGGGGTTTGCGTAACTATGGCTACACCTTC.

Worth noting for this clonotype: A much bigger clone sits one base away, suggesting this may be a read error. The V call is TRBV5-1, the J call TRBJ2-2; D is unclear. Trimming shortened V by 6 bases and J by 1 base, and 10 bases separated the two germline ends. Per germline, CDR1 SGHRS and CDR2 YFSETQ. CDR3 length: 14 amino acids. The CDR3 DNA reads TGCGCCAGCAACTTACAGCGGAACACCGGGGAGCTGTTTTTT. Amino acid sequence: CASNLQRNTGELFF.

To note about this clonotype: It may be a read error: a sequence one base away is much more abundant. The chain carries TRBV6-2 or TRBV6-3 and TRBJ2-3; the D gene is possibly TRBD2 (6 bases). The germline V and J ends were trimmed by 7 bases and 6 bases, with 17 bases remaining between them. This CDR3 contains 14 residues. Germline loops: CDR1 MNHEY, CDR2 SVGEGT. The CDR3 reads CASIRLVPGDTQYF. Here the CDR3 DNA reads TGTGCCAGCATCCGACTAGTTCCGGGGGATACGCAGTATTTT.

The chain links TRBV6-8 to TRBJ2-2, with D tentatively TRBD1 or TRBD2 (5 bases each). The CDR3 sequence is 13 residues long. Germline V gives CDR1 MNHGY, CDR2 SAAAGT. V was trimmed by 6 bases and J by 10 bases, leaving 15 bases between them. Here the CDR3 DNA reads TGTGCCAGCAGGCCGGGGCCCACCTTGGAGCTGTTTTTT. It specifies CASRPGPTLELFF.

As concerns this clonotype: Relative to the germline gene, one junction end is altered; a read error may explain this. The rearrangement links TRBV5-1 to TRBJ2-7, with 7 nucleotides matching TRBD1. In germline, CDR1 is SGHRS, CDR2 YFSETQ. The CDR3 totals 15 residues. DNA for the CDR3: TGTGCCAGCAGCTTGGGTATGACAGGGCTCTACGGGCAGTACTTC. As protein: CASSLGMTGLYGQYF. Looking up the rest from reference TRBV5-1 and TRBJ2-7 gives the full variable domain: KAGVTQTPRYLIKTRGQQVTLSCSPISGHRSVSWYQQTPGQGLQFLFEYFSETQRNKGNFPGRFSGRQFSNSRSEMNVSTLELGDSALYLCASSLGMTGLYGQYFGPGTRLTVT.

This clonotype was observed many times. The chain joins TRBV9 to TRBJ1-2, with D unresolved. CDR3 length: 13 residues. V lost 2 bases, J lost 8 bases, and 13 bases lay in between. Per germline, CDR1 SGDLS and CDR2 YYNGEE. CDR3 residues: CASSVRDEDGYTF. The CDR3 DNA follows: TGTGCCAGCAGCGTCCGGGATGAGGACGGCTACACCTTC.